A single sample gave rise to the 19 T cell receptor beta chains below, sequenced in a study of blood T cell repertoires in COVID-19. Sequenced by immunoSEQ multiplex PCR; TCRdb stores in-frame clones only, minus some. The table lists 93,000 or so clones, approximately 86% of them singletons, with less than 4% in the top ten. What was sequenced was peripheral blood. The receptors originated from a human donor in a cohort sampled during active COVID-19.

This rearrangement joins TRBV10-2 to TRBJ1-6; the D gene is possibly TRBD1 (6 bases). V shed 1 base and J shed 3 bases, with 13 bases lying between them. CDR3 length: 17 amino acids. Germline CDR1 is WSHSY and CDR2 is SAAADI. CDR3 sequence: CASSEWERTDYNSPLHF. CDR3 nucleotide sequence: TGCGCCAGCAGTGAGTGGGAACGGACAGACTATAATTCACCCCTCCACTTT.

About this clone itself: The same CDR3 is also encoded by other DNA sequences in this sample. V is TRBV4-2 and J is TRBJ2-1; D is perhaps TRBD2 (5 bases). Germline V lookup: CDR1 LGHNA, CDR2 YNFKEQ. Trimming took off 1 base at V and 4 bases at J, with 8 bases between the two ends. The CDR3 runs 14 residues. The CDR3 loop is CASSQATGYNEQFF. In DNA form, the CDR3 reads TGTGCCAGCAGCCAAGCGACGGGGTACAATGAGCAGTTCTTC.

This sequence joins TRBV13 and TRBJ2-7; TRBD1 matches at 8 bases. The CDR3 runs to 14 residues. Germline assignment: CDR1 PRHDT and CDR2 FYEKMQ (reference sequence). The V segment lost 7 bases and the J segment 6 bases; nucleotides outside the gene matches: 11. CDR3: CASTQGATRLEQYF. DNA of the CDR3: TGTGCCAGCACCCAGGGGGCGACGCGGCTCGAGCAGTACTTC.

The chain combines TRBV4-2 with TRBJ2-1, with a weak D call TRBD1 (5 bases). CDR1 is LGHNA, CDR2 YNFKEQ, per germline. Trimming shortened V by 3 bases and J by 5 bases, and 8 bases separated the two germline ends. CDR3 length equals 13 residues. The CDR3 protein is CASSHPRDNEQFF. The CDR3 DNA reads as TGTGCCAGCAGCCATCCCAGGGACAATGAGCAGTTCTTC.

The rearrangement links TRBV18 to TRBJ1-1, with D hard to call. CDR3 length: 12 amino acids. The V gene's germline CDR1 is KGHSH and CDR2 LQKENI. V lost 2 bases and J lost 3, with 4 bases in between. The CDR3 loop is CASSPIDTEAFF. CDR3 bases: TGTGCCAGCTCACCAATCGACACTGAAGCTTTCTTT.

This clone was counted once. The chain couples TRBV5-6 to TRBJ2-5, with no clear D. The CDR3 extends over 13 amino acids. The germline CDR1 and CDR2 sequences are SGHDT and YYEEEE. V was pared by 0 bases and J by 5 bases, with 8 bases between. The DNA of the CDR3 is TGTGCCAGCAGCTTGGTCGTCTCCGAGACCCAGTACTTC. Translating gives CASSLVVSETQYF.

Only a few counts were recorded for this clone. The CDR3 sequence is CASSIQRQPNTEAFF. CDR3 coding DNA: TGTGCCAGTAGTATTCAAAGACAGCCAAACACTGAAGCTTTCTTT. The chain combines TRBV19 with TRBJ1-1, with a possible D match to TRBD1 (5 bases). The CDR3 length is 15 residues. Germline V CDR1 and CDR2: LNHDA, SQIVND (reference sequence). V lost 3 bases to trimming and J lost 2 bases, with 13 bases between them.

The chain couples TRBV30 to TRBJ2-1; D may be TRBD2 (5 bases). In germline, CDR1 is GTSNPN, CDR2 SVGIG (reference sequence). The germline V and J ends were trimmed by 8 bases and 3 bases, with 11 bases remaining between them. The CDR3 runs to 12 residues. The CDR3 reads CALGGYYNEQFF. CDR3 DNA: TGTGCCCTGGGCGGGTACTACAATGAGCAGTTCTTC.

The chain links TRBV19 to TRBJ1-1, with 7 bases identical to TRBD1. CDR3 length: 15 amino acids. The junction had 7 bases not matched to a gene; V was cut back by 6 bases and J by 0 bases. Germline lookup yields CDR1 LNHDA and CDR2 SQIVND (reference sequence). The CDR3 is CASSQDRRMNTEAFF. CDR3 in DNA: TGTGCCAGTAGCCAGGACAGGAGAATGAACACTGAAGCTTTCTTT.

The V and J genes are TRBV3-1 (or the pseudogene TRBV3-2) and TRBJ2-4; 7 positions match TRBD1. There are 15 residues in the CDR3. CDR1 and CDR2 from the germline V gene are LGHDT and YNNKEL (reference sequence). J lost 3 bases, V lost 4 bases, and 6 bases had no gene match. CDR3 nucleotides: TGTGCCAGCAGCCGGGACAGTGGAGTCAAAAACATTCAGTACTTC. Its translation is CASSRDSGVKNIQYF.

CDR3 in amino acids: CASSRTRTNGYTF. Here the CDR3 DNA reads TGCGCCAGCAGCCGAACACGGACAAATGGCTACACCTTC. V is TRBV4-1 and J is TRBJ1-2, with D possibly matching TRBD1 (5 bases). Germline lookup yields CDR1 MGHRA and CDR2 YSYEKL. The CDR3 loop spans 13 amino acids. The V end was cut by 4 bases, the J end by 6 bases, with 12 bases between.

The rearrangement uses TRBV28 and TRBJ2-7; D may be TRBD2 (5 bases). V was pared by 2 bases and J by 1 base, with 24 bases between. Germline CDR1 and CDR2: MDHEN and SYDVKM. This CDR3 is 19 amino acids long. CDR3 region: CASSLLVLRLGGSSYEQYF. The CDR3 DNA is TGTGCCAGCAGTTTACTTGTTTTACGGCTAGGAGGATCTTCCTACGAGCAGTACTTC.

The V and J genes are TRBV10-1 and TRBJ2-5; D remains ambiguous. CDR3 size: 13 residues. Trimming stripped 11 bases from V and 1 base from J, with 14 bases between. Germline V gene lookup returns CDR1 WNHNN and CDR2 SYGVQD (reference sequence). Here the CDR3 DNA reads TGCGCCGCTACCCGAATCTGCCAAGAGACCCAGTACTTC. This gives the protein CAATRICQETQYF.

This clone was seen once. The chain is built from TRBV14 and TRBJ1-4; 8 positions agree with TRBD1. After removal of 2 bases from V and 7 bases from J, the junction contained 12 bases not matched to a gene. Germline lookup yields CDR1 SGHDN and CDR2 FVKESK. The CDR3 runs to 17 residues. CDR3: CASSQSFFGTGGEKLFF. The CDR3 DNA reads TGTGCCAGCAGCCAATCATTTTTCGGGACAGGAGGTGAAAAACTGTTTTTT.

This chain links TRBV13 with TRBJ1-4; D is ambiguous. The germline V and J ends were trimmed by 5 bases and 0 bases, with 13 bases remaining between them. Germline V gives CDR1 PRHDT, CDR2 FYEKMQ (reference sequence). The CDR3 runs 16 residues. The CDR3 region has the DNA TGTGCCAGCAGCCATCAGTGGTTCACAACTAATGAAAAACTGTTTTTT. Protein: CASSHQWFTTNEKLFF.

This clone occurred once. J is TRBJ2-1 and V is TRBV6-5; TRBD2 matches 7 bases. The V segment lost 7 bases and the J segment 0 bases; nucleotides outside the gene matches: 6. Germline V gives CDR1 MNHEY, CDR2 SVGAGI. CDR3 length: 15 residues. CDR3 sequence (DNA): TGTGCCAGCAAAACGGGGGGTTTCTCCTACAATGAGCAGTTCTTC. Protein product: CASKTGGFSYNEQFF.

The rearrangement uses TRBV18 and TRBJ1-1, with D uncertain. This CDR3 is built from 13 residues. Germline V gene lookup returns CDR1 KGHSH and CDR2 LQKENI. V was pared by 4 bases and J by 1 base, with 7 bases between. CDR3 DNA sequence: TGTGCCAGCTCACTCACAGAGAACACTGAAGCTTTCTTT. Amino acid sequence: CASSLTENTEAFF.

The CDR3 is CASSYSGRGSGNTIYF. CDR3 coding DNA: TGTGCCAGCAGTTACTCCGGACGGGGCTCTGGAAACACCATATATTTT. The chain employs TRBV7-6 and TRBJ1-3; D call uncertain. The V and J ends lost 6 bases and 0 bases respectively, with 15 bases between them. The CDR3 runs 16 residues. Germline V gene lookup returns CDR1 SGHVS and CDR2 FNYEAQ.

V usage is TRBV18 and J usage is TRBJ2-3; a possible D gene is TRBD2 (6 bases). The germline CDR1 and CDR2 sequences are KGHSH and LQKENI. V was shortened by 3 bases and J by 4 bases, with 17 bases between the two germline ends. The CDR3 extends over 16 amino acids. The CDR3 loop reads CASSPNPGRDSDTQYF. Here the CDR3 DNA reads TGTGCCAGCTCACCTAACCCCGGCAGGGACTCAGATACGCAGTATTTT.